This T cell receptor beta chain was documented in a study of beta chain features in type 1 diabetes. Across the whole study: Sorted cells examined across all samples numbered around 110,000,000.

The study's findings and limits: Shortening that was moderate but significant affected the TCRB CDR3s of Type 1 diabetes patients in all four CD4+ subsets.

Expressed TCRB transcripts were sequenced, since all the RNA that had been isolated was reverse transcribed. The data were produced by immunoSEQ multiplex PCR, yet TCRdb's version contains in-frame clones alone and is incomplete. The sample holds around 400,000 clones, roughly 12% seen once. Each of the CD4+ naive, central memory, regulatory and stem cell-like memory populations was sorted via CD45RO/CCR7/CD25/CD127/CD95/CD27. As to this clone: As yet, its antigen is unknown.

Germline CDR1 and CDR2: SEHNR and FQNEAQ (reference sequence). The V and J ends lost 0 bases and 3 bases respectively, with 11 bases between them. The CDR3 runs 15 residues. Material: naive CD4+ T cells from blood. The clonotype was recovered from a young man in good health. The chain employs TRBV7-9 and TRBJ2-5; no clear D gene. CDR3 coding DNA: TGTGCCAGCAGCTTAGCTTTGGCGGCTAAAGAGACCCAGTACTTC. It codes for CASSLALAAKETQYF. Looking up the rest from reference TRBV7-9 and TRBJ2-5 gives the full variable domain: DTGVSQNPRHKITKRGQNVTFRCDPISEHNRLYWYRQTLGQGPEFLTYFQNEAQLEKSRLLSDRFSAERPKGSFSTLEIQRTEQGDSAMYLCASSLALAAKETQYFGPGTRLLVL.